Here is one TCR beta chain with its context. This entry belongs to a study of cytomegalovirus exposure and HLA in healthy donors. 60 Vbeta and 13 Jbeta primers were used in PCR. Assay used: immunoSEQ multiplex PCR; TCRdb lists only in-frame clones, some missing. This repertoire includes 45,000 to 70,000 clones. Germline CDR1 and CDR2: SQVTM and ANQGSEA. V lost 4 bases to trimming and J lost 0 bases, with 10 bases between them. The CDR3 extends over 15 amino acids. This chain connects TRBV29-1 to TRBJ2-6; tentatively, D is TRBD1 (6 bases). Sequenced input: PBMCs. This clonotype originated in a woman between 45 and 60 years old in good health and CMV-seropositive. The CDR3, as DNA: TGCAGCGTTGTAGCACAGGGCTCTGGGGCCAACGTCCTGACTTTC. Translated: CSVVAQGSGANVLTF.